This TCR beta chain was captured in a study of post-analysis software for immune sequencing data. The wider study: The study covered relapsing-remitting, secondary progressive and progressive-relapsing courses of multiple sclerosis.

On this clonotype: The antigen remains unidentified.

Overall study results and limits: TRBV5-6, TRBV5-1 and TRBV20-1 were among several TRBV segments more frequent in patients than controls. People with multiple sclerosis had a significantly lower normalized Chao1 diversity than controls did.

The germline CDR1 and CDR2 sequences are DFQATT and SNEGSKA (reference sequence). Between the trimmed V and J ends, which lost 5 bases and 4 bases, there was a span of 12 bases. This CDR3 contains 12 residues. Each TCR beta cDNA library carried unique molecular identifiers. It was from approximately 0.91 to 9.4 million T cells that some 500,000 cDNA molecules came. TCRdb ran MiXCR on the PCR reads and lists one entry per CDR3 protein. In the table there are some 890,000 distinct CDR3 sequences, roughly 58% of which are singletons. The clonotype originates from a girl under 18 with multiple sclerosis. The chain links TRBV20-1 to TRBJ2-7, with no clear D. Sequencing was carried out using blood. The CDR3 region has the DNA TGCAGTGCTTCACCGGCTTGGTACGAGCAGTACTTC. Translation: CSASPAWYEQYF.